One T cell receptor beta chain is described in this entry. V gave up 2 bases and J gave up 4 bases, with 18 bases separating them. The CDR3 is 16 amino acids. Germline V gives CDR1 SQVTM, CDR2 ANQGSEA. This entry comes from a study of control samples from healthy donors and cancer patients. Produced via immunoSEQ multiplex PCR; TCRdb's table is partial and in-frame only. The sample yields 94,000 or so clones, approximately 84% seen once. This sequence was found in a man in his 70s with lung cancer. The rearrangement uses TRBV29-1 and TRBJ2-1; D remains unclear. Sample: PBMCs. The CDR3 sequence: CSVETAYPDRYNEQFF. In DNA, the CDR3 is TGCAGCGTTGAAACCGCATATCCCGATCGTTACAATGAGCAGTTCTTC.